The 11 T cell receptor beta chains below come from one sample, sequenced in a study of regulatory T cells in long-lasting Graves disease (dated by TCRdb to the early 2020s). Libraries were made using multiplex PCR. The sequencer was an Illumina HiSeq 4000. iRepertoire HTBI primers and Arm-PCR amplification of CDR3 regions were used to construct TCR beta libraries. Clones were called with MiXCR by TCRdb after fastp trimmed the public reads at Q25, and only in-frame beta chains were retained. Under each unique CDR3 protein, matching rows form one entry showing the most common genes and DNA. In all, the sample holds under 250,000 distinct CDR3 sequences, and about 19% of those were seen once. The ten largest clones add up to approximately 14% of the sample. What this sample's time point label stands for: newly diagnosed GD, antithyroid drugs for less than 3 months. For both TCR sequencing and RNA sequencing, RNA was extracted from PBMCs using TRIzol.

The specimen was peripheral blood mononuclear cells (PBMCs), collected at new diagnosis, from a patient treated with antithyroid drugs. The receptors derive from a female donor with Graves disease.

There are many counts of this clonotype. The CDR3 loop is CASGLVRGPQGYNEQFF. For the CDR3, the DNA is TGTGCTAGTGGTTTGGTGAGGGGGCCCCAGGGATACAATGAGCAGTTCTTC. This chain connects TRBV12-5 to TRBJ2-1, with 7 nucleotides matching TRBD1. Germline V gene sequence: CDR1 LGHNT, CDR2 FRNRAP. The CDR3 is made up of 17 amino acids. V lost 0 bases and J lost 4; bases outside the gene matches: 9.

The chain combines TRBV4-3 with TRBJ1-2; no clear D gene. Germline V gene data show CDR1 as LGHNA and CDR2 as YSLEER. V lost 0 bases and J 8 bases, leaving 13 bases between the germline ends. The CDR3 covers 14 residues. The CDR3 DNA reads as TGCGCCAGCAGCCAAGATTCGAGCGTCTCGGGCTACACCTTC. Its translation: CASSQDSSVSGYTF.

This clonotype came up a few times. The genes are TRBV6-1 and TRBJ2-1; the D gene is possibly TRBD2 (6 bases). The CDR3 consists of 14 residues. With 5 bases removed from V and 7 bases from J, the gap between germline ends came to 15 bases. CDR1 and CDR2 from the germline V gene are MNHNS and SASEGT. The CDR3 coding sequence is TGTGCCAGCAGTACGCCGGGAGTCCGGAATGAGCAGTTCTTC. Translating it yields CASSTPGVRNEQFF.

This clonotype occurred a few times. Relative to the germline gene, one junction end is altered; a read error may explain this. This chain links TRBV24-1 with TRBJ2-7; 15 nucleotides match TRBD2. The germline CDR1 and CDR2 sequences are KGHDR and SFDVKD. CDR3 length: 14 residues. CDR3 nucleotides: TGTGCCACCAGTGATGGGACTAGCGGGAGGCCCATCGACTTC. Translating it yields CATSDGTSGRPIDF.

This clonotype was detected ten times or more. This rearrangement joins TRBV7-9 to TRBJ2-1; 10 positions match TRBD2. CDR1 is SEHNR and CDR2 is FQNEAQ in the germline V gene (reference sequence). CDR3 length equals 15 residues. V trimming: 2 bases; J trimming: 7 bases; junction bases outside the gene matches: 5. The CDR3 sequence is CASSLMTSGPNEQFF. The CDR3 DNA follows: TGTGCCAGCAGCTTAATGACTAGCGGGCCAAATGAGCAGTTCTTC.

This clonotype was recorded many times. The CDR3 spells CASSQDGTGGEQYF. CDR3 DNA: TGTGCCAGCAGCCAAGACGGGACAGGGGGCGAGCAGTACTTC. The chain is built from TRBV3-1 and TRBJ2-7, with 11 bases lining up with TRBD1. The length of the CDR3 is 14 residues. After removal of 0 bases from V and 6 bases from J, the junction contained 1 base not matched to a gene. Germline V lookup: CDR1 LGHDT, CDR2 YNNKEL (reference sequence).

This clonotype was seen at least ten times. V and J are TRBV6-5 and TRBJ1-1, with 7 bases identical to TRBD1. Germline V gene data show CDR1 as MNHEY and CDR2 as SVGAGI. The CDR3 runs 13 residues. With V trimmed by 1 base and J by 4 bases, 0 bases remained unmatched. Here the CDR3 DNA reads TGTGCCAGCAGTTACTACAGGGGCACTGAAGCTTTCTTT. Protein sequence: CASSYYRGTEAFF.

This clonotype occurred many times. The V gene is TRBV6-2 or TRBV6-3, the J gene TRBJ1-3; D is perhaps TRBD1 (5 bases). V lost 4 bases and J lost 1, with 11 bases in between. This CDR3 is 15 amino acids long. CDR1 is MNHEY, CDR2 SVGEGT, per germline. CDR3 sequence reads: CASSFRGASGNTIYF. The CDR3 DNA reads TGTGCCAGCAGTTTTCGGGGCGCTTCTGGAAACACCATATATTTT.

The sample holds a few counts of this clonotype. This sequence joins TRBV7-7 and TRBJ2-2; TRBD1 aligns across 8 bases. CDR1 is SSHAT, CDR2 FNYEAQ, per germline (reference sequence). V lost 5 bases and J lost 3; bases outside the gene matches: 5. There are 15 residues in the CDR3. CDR3 amino acids: CASSPYRGDTGELFF. In DNA form, the CDR3 reads TGTGCCAGCAGCCCCTACAGGGGGGACACCGGGGAGCTGTTTTTT.

This clonotype was counted ten times or more. This rearrangement joins TRBV20-1 to TRBJ1-1; TRBD1 matches at 7 bases. Germline CDR1 is DFQATT and CDR2 is SNEGSKA (reference sequence). V was clipped by 6 bases and J by 1 base; unmatched bases: 11. The CDR3 length is 15 residues. The CDR3 reads CSAKIRDSWNTEAFF. CDR3 sequence (DNA): TGCAGTGCCAAAATTCGGGACAGCTGGAACACTGAAGCTTTCTTT.

CDR3 DNA: TGTGCCAGCAGTTTATACTACCCCGGGACAGGGGAAGAGACCCAGTACTTC. Amino acid sequence: CASSLYYPGTGEETQYF. V usage is TRBV27 and J usage is TRBJ2-5; TRBD1 matches 10 bases. In germline, CDR1 is MNHEY, CDR2 SMNVEV (reference sequence). V shed 1 base, J shed 3 bases, and the junction held 8 bases outside the gene matches. CDR3 size: 17 residues.